A single sample is the source of the 12 T cell receptor beta chains below, sequenced in a study of Ad26.COV2.S vaccination and SARS-CoV-2 variants. Sequencing used immunoSEQ multiplex PCR; TCRdb keeps in-frame clones, though not all of them. The sample contains about 380,000 clones, 83% of which appear only once. Sample treatment: 15 to 20 received Ad26.COV2.S at low or high dose, single or two shots; 5 received placebo; per-sample allocation not given. Sampling occurred on day 63 after the first vaccine or placebo injection. This material consisted of peripheral blood, taken in a trial of Ad26.COV2.S vaccine versus placebo. These receptors were collected from a person aged 18-60 years who received the Ad26.COV2.S COVID-19 vaccine or a placebo.

The rearrangement links TRBV15 to TRBJ2-3, with D tentatively TRBD2 (6 bases). Trimming stripped 1 base from V and 4 bases from J, with 9 bases between. Looked up from germline, CDR1 is LNHNV and CDR2 is YYDKDF (reference sequence). This CDR3 contains 14 residues. CDR3 protein: CATSRGGEADTQYF. CDR3 in DNA: TGTGCCACCAGCAGAGGTGGGGAGGCAGATACGCAGTATTTT.

This clone was detected a few times. This chain connects TRBV5-4 to TRBJ2-7; 9 bases map to TRBD1. This CDR3 is built from 15 residues. The junction had 8 bases not matched to a gene; V was cut back by 2 bases and J by 5 bases. The germline V gene has CDR1 SGHNT and CDR2 YYREEE (reference sequence). Here the CDR3 reads CASSFTTGGWNEQYF. CDR3 bases: TGTGCCAGCAGCTTTACAACAGGGGGCTGGAACGAGCAGTACTTC. Drawing the rest from reference TRBV5-4 and TRBJ2-7, the complete variable domain is ETGVTQSPTHLIKTRGQQVTLRCSSQSGHNTVSWYQQALGQGPQFIFQYYREEENGRGNFPPRFSGLQFPNYSSELNVNALELDDSALYLCASSFTTGGWNEQYFGPGTRLTVT.

The V and J genes are TRBV18 and TRBJ1-1, with a weak D call TRBD1 (5 bases). This CDR3 has 14 residues. Between the trimmed V and J ends, which lost 2 bases and 7 bases, there was a span of 14 bases. Germline V gene lookup returns CDR1 KGHSH and CDR2 LQKENI. CDR3 sequence reads: CASSPMSDGGEAFF. The CDR3 DNA sequence: TGTGCCAGCTCACCAATGAGTGATGGGGGTGAAGCTTTCTTT.

As DNA, the CDR3 is TGTGCCAGCAGTTGGCGGGAGGGTCATGAGCAGTTCTTC. It yields the protein CASSWREGHEQFF. The chain couples TRBV13 to TRBJ2-1; 9 bases are shared with TRBD2. The CDR3 runs to 13 residues. Germline CDR1 is PRHDT and CDR2 is FYEKMQ (reference sequence). V shed 6 bases, J shed 8 bases, and the junction held 5 bases outside the gene matches.

The chain uses TRBV5-1 and TRBJ1-4, with D possibly being TRBD1 (6 bases). This CDR3 is built from 17 residues. Germline V gene sequence: CDR1 SGHRS, CDR2 YFSETQ. Trimming stripped 0 bases from V and 5 bases from J, with 17 bases between. CDR3 in amino acids: CASSLGGVGGGNEKLFF. The CDR3 DNA follows: TGCGCCAGCAGCTTGGGTGGCGTCGGAGGGGGGAATGAAAAACTGTTTTTT.

This clone was detected once. This chain links TRBV19 with TRBJ1-3; possible D gene TRBD1, 6 bases. Deletions cut 5 bases from V and 0 bases from J, with 11 bases between. The CDR3 is 15 residues long. CDR1 and CDR2 (germline): LNHDA, SQIVND (reference sequence). The CDR3 DNA follows: TGTGCCAGTAGTTTACAGGGTTTCTCTGGAAACACCATATATTTT. This codes for CASSLQGFSGNTIYF.

On this clone: The identical CDR3 is also encoded by other nucleotide sequences in the sample. The chain is built from TRBV5-1 and TRBJ2-5, with 11 bases identical to TRBD2. Germline trimming cut 0 bases from V and 3 bases from J; bases unmatched to any gene: 1. CDR1 and CDR2 (germline): SGHRS, YFSETQ. The CDR3 loop spans 15 amino acids. The CDR3 nucleotides read TGCGCCAGCAGCTTGGGACTAGCGGGAAAAGAGACCCAGTACTTC. It translates to CASSLGLAGKETQYF. The full variable domain, its missing parts supplied by reference TRBV5-1 and TRBJ2-5, is KAGVTQTPRYLIKTRGQQVTLSCSPISGHRSVSWYQQTPGQGLQFLFEYFSETQRNKGNFPGRFSGRQFSNSRSEMNVSTLELGDSALYLCASSLGLAGKETQYFGPGTRLLVL.

The V call is TRBV6-6, the J call TRBJ1-1; 8 bases agree with TRBD1. The CDR3 sequence is 14 residues long. Unmatched junction bases numbered 6, after V lost 2 bases and J lost 7 bases. Germline assignment: CDR1 MNHNY and CDR2 SVGAGI (reference sequence). CDR3 sequence reads: CASSYEDRVFEAFF. The CDR3 region has the DNA TGTGCCAGCAGTTACGAGGACAGGGTTTTTGAAGCTTTCTTT.

The DNA for the CDR3 is TGTGCCAGCAGTTTACAACAGAGCACAGATACGCAGTATTTT. Translating it yields CASSLQQSTDTQYF. The chain combines TRBV27 with TRBJ2-3; D uncertain. Looked up from germline, CDR1 is MNHEY and CDR2 is SMNVEV (reference sequence). The length of the CDR3 is 14 residues. The germline V and J ends were trimmed by 2 bases and 0 bases, with 6 bases remaining between them.

The chain is built from TRBV9 and TRBJ1-2; D gene unclear. Trimming took off 6 bases at V and 5 bases at J, with 29 bases between the two ends. CDR1 and CDR2 from the germline V gene are SGDLS and YYNGEE. The CDR3 contains 18 residues. The CDR3 region has the DNA TGTGCCAGCACAGAGACGCACGATGGTTGGGGTGGGAGTTATGGCTACACCTTC. Translating gives CASTETHDGWGGSYGYTF.

This chain links TRBV12-3 or TRBV12-4 with TRBJ2-1, with no clear D. The CDR3 is 13 amino acids. The V gene lost 0 bases and the J gene lost 4 bases, with 4 bases spanning the gap. The DNA for the CDR3 is TGTGCCAGCAGTTTAGCCCAATACAATGAGCAGTTCTTC. Translation: CASSLAQYNEQFF.

The V gene is TRBV3-1 (or the pseudogene TRBV3-2), the J gene TRBJ2-5; the D gene could be TRBD1 or TRBD2 (6 bases each). The V end was cut by 2 bases, the J end by 5 bases, with 15 bases between. Germline CDR1 and CDR2: LGHDT and YNNKEL (reference sequence). The CDR3 totals 15 residues. The CDR3 loop is CASSQQQGGGETQYF. The CDR3 DNA is TGTGCCAGCAGCCAACAACAGGGAGGAGGGGAGACCCAGTACTTC.